The TCR beta chain described here comes from a study of response to subunit inactivated influenza vaccine. TCRdb reprocessed the RT-PCR reads via MiXCR and lists one record per CDR3 protein. The sample includes just over 300,000 distinct CDR3 sequences, over 20% seen only once; the top ten take about 9.4%. This clonotype occurred once. V lost 5 bases and J 4 bases, leaving 11 bases between the germline ends. The CDR3 spans 12 residues. Germline V gives CDR1 DFQATT, CDR2 SNEGSKA (reference sequence). The gene calls are TRBV20-1 and TRBJ2-5, with D unresolved. The receptor was derived from a man aged 50-75 years who received an inactivated influenza vaccine. Sequenced material: PBMCs from blood, taken about 20 months after vaccination. CDR3 nucleotides: TGCAGTGCTTACTTACTGGGAGAGACCCAGTACTTC. Translated: CSAYLLGETQYF.